These 25 T cell receptor beta chains share one sample of origin, sequenced in a study of graft-versus-host responses after intestinal transplantation. Graft samples were processed, releasing intraepithelial and lamina propria lymphocytes. Assay: immunoSEQ multiplex PCR; the TCRdb copy retains only in-frame clones and omits some. The sample holds approximately 15,000 clones, around two thirds seen once. The sequences come from ileum tissue, collected 14 days after transplant. The receptors stem from a human patient who received an intestinal transplant, so some T cells may come from the graft donor.

The rearrangement uses TRBV4-1 and TRBJ2-7; the D gene is possibly TRBD2 (5 bases). This CDR3 is 15 amino acids long. V shed 0 bases and J shed 1 base, with 10 bases lying between them. Germline V CDR1 and CDR2: MGHRA, YSYEKL. The CDR3 DNA reads TGCGCCAGCAGCCAAGAAGGGAGCGCTTCCTACGAGCAGTACTTC. Its protein is CASSQEGSASYEQYF.

V is TRBV30 and J is TRBJ2-7; D is ambiguous. Germline V CDR1 and CDR2: GTSNPN, SVGIG (reference sequence). This CDR3 comprises 12 residues. V lost 1 base and J 0 bases, leaving 4 bases between the germline ends. The CDR3 here is CAWSDSSYEQYF. The CDR3 DNA sequence: TGTGCCTGGAGTGACAGCTCCTACGAGCAGTACTTC.

The chain combines TRBV4-1 with TRBJ2-5; unclear D gene. This CDR3 is 15 amino acids long. Germline V CDR1 and CDR2: MGHRA, YSYEKL. V shed 4 bases and J shed 1 base, with 13 bases lying between them. The chain's CDR3 is CASSPLDGSQETQYF. The CDR3 DNA reads TGCGCCAGCAGCCCCCTGGATGGCAGCCAAGAGACCCAGTACTTC.

This clone was seen only once. The rearrangement links TRBV29-1 to TRBJ2-7; unclear D gene. CDR3 length: 12 amino acids. Germline values: CDR1 SQVTM, CDR2 ANQGSEA. Trimming shortened V by 8 bases and J by 2 bases, and 13 bases separated the two germline ends. The CDR3 sequence is CSCGVSPYEQYF. Here the CDR3 DNA reads TGCAGCTGTGGGGTCTCCCCCTACGAGCAGTACTTC.

The genes are TRBV6-5 and TRBJ1-5; no clear D gene. The CDR3 has 14 amino acids. Germline CDR1 reads MNHEY; CDR2 reads SVGAGI. V dropped 5 bases and J dropped 0 bases, with 8 bases sitting between them. CDR3 sequence: CASSSGGSNQPQHF. CDR3 coding DNA: TGTGCCAGCAGTAGTGGCGGTAGCAATCAGCCCCAGCATTTT.

The chain recombines TRBV19 with TRBJ2-5; 9 positions match TRBD1. The trim removed 10 bases at V and 1 base at J, leaving 7 bases unmatched. This CDR3 comprises 14 residues. Per the germline V gene, CDR1 is LNHDA and CDR2 is SQIVND (reference sequence). CDR3 DNA sequence: TGTGCCACCAGCGACAGGGGGTTCCAAGAGACCCAGTACTTC. Amino acid sequence: CATSDRGFQETQYF. The whole variable domain, filled in from reference TRBV19 and TRBJ2-5, reads DGGITQSPKYLFRKEGQNVTLSCEQNLNHDAMYWYRQDPGQGLRLIYYSQIVNDFQKGDIAEGYSVSREKKESFPLTVTSAQKNPTAFYLCATSDRGFQETQYFGPGTRLLVL.

This clone was counted only a few times. The chain has TRBV9 and TRBJ1-3; TRBD1 matches at 8 bases. The CDR3 sequence is 16 residues long. The germline V gene encodes CDR1 SGDLS and CDR2 YYNGEE. V trimming: 3 bases; J trimming: 0 bases; junction bases outside the gene matches: 5. CDR3 bases: TGTGCCAGCAGCGCCAGACAGGGGATCTCTGGAAACACCATATATTTT. Its translation is CASSARQGISGNTIYF.

The chain links TRBV4-1 to TRBJ2-1; 8 bases are shared with TRBD2. The CDR3 covers 16 residues. With V trimmed by 1 base and J by 2 bases, 4 bases remained unmatched. Germline V gene data show CDR1 as MGHRA and CDR2 as YSYEKL. In DNA form, the CDR3 reads TGCGCCAGCAGCCAAGTTCCGGGAGGGGCCTACAATGAGCAGTTCTTC. Translation gives CASSQVPGGAYNEQFF.

The chain employs TRBV7-3 and TRBJ2-6; perhaps TRBD2 as D (5 bases). CDR3 length: 15 amino acids. Germline V gives CDR1 SGHTA, CDR2 FQGTGA. V lost 3 bases and J lost 1, with 7 bases in between. CDR3 sequence: CASSFSESGANVLTF. CDR3 coding DNA: TGTGCCAGCAGCTTTAGCGAATCTGGGGCCAACGTCCTGACTTTC. Using reference TRBV7-3 and TRBJ2-6 for the parts outside the CDR3, the full variable domain is GAGVSQTPSNKVTEKGKYVELRCDPISGHTALYWYRQSLGQGPEFLIYFQGTGAADDSGLPNDRFFAVRPEGSVSTLKIQRTERGDSAVYLCASSFSESGANVLTFGAGSRLTVL.

The chain joins TRBV29-1 to TRBJ2-3; D tentatively reads TRBD1 or TRBD2 (5 bases each). V was trimmed by 4 bases and J by 2 bases, leaving 16 bases between them. The CDR3 covers 15 residues. Germline CDR1 is SQVTM and CDR2 is ANQGSEA. Here the CDR3 DNA reads TGCAGCGTTGGGGGGTTCAGGGTCCACACAGATACGCAGTATTTT. It is translated as CSVGGFRVHTDTQYF.

The chain is built from TRBV19 and TRBJ2-7; 7 positions agree with TRBD1. Germline assignment: CDR1 LNHDA and CDR2 SQIVND (reference sequence). V shed 5 bases, J shed 3 bases, and the junction held 4 bases outside the gene matches. The CDR3 runs 13 residues. In nucleotides, the CDR3 is TGTGCCAGTAGTCGGGCAGGGGGCTACGAGCAGTACTTC. This translates into CASSRAGGYEQYF. The variable domain in full, with the rest retrieved from reference TRBV19 and TRBJ2-7, is DGGITQSPKYLFRKEGQNVTLSCEQNLNHDAMYWYRQDPGQGLRLIYYSQIVNDFQKGDIAEGYSVSREKKESFPLTVTSAQKNPTAFYLCASSRAGGYEQYFGPGTRLTVT.

V gene TRBV28 combines with J gene TRBJ1-1; D not resolved. Germline CDR1 and CDR2: MDHEN and SYDVKM. The CDR3 loop spans 13 amino acids. V was trimmed by 3 bases and J by 7 bases, leaving 12 bases between them. The CDR3, as DNA: TGTGCCAGCAGTTTGCTGCCCCCGTATGAAGCTTTCTTT. Residues: CASSLLPPYEAFF. The full variable domain, completed using reference TRBV28 and TRBJ1-1, is DVKVTQSSRYLVKRTGEKVFLECVQDMDHENMFWYRQDPGLGLRLIYFSYDVKMKEKGDIPEGYSVSREKKERFSLILESASTNQTSMYLCASSLLPPYEAFFGQGTRLTVV.

The rearrangement links TRBV7-9 to TRBJ2-3; 7 bases are a match to TRBD1. V was pared by 6 bases and J by 2 bases, with 8 bases of the junction left unmatched. The length of the CDR3 is 15 residues. Germline-derived CDR1 and CDR2 are SEHNR and FQNEAQ (reference sequence). CDR3 in amino acids: CASSDRVGTTDTQYF. The CDR3 nucleotides are TGTGCCAGCAGTGACAGGGTGGGGACCACAGATACGCAGTATTTT.

The CDR3 DNA reads TGTGCCAGCAGCCCCCGGGCAGCCAACTATGGCTACACCTTC. This encodes CASSPRAANYGYTF. This sequence joins TRBV5-6 and TRBJ1-2; D gene ambiguous. Per the germline V gene, CDR1 is SGHDT and CDR2 is YYEEEE. The length of the CDR3 is 14 residues. With 4 bases removed from V and 2 bases from J, the gap between germline ends came to 12 bases.

The chain employs TRBV19 and TRBJ2-1; perhaps D is TRBD1 or TRBD2 (7 bases each). This CDR3 is 16 amino acids long. Trimming removed 1 base from V and 5 bases from J, with 15 bases in between. Germline V lookup: CDR1 LNHDA, CDR2 SQIVND (reference sequence). The CDR3 here is CASSIVRQGGHNEQFF. The DNA of the CDR3 is TGTGCCAGTAGTATAGTGAGACAGGGAGGGCACAATGAGCAGTTCTTC.

The CDR3: CASSAPGQGNYEQYF. DNA for the CDR3: TGTGCCAGCAGCGCCCCGGGACAGGGTAATTACGAGCAGTACTTC. The chain links TRBV7-2 to TRBJ2-7; 9 bases line up with TRBD1. The V and J ends lost 5 bases and 4 bases, in that order; junction bases with no gene match: 9. This CDR3 has 15 residues. Germline V CDR1 and CDR2: SGHTA, FQGNSA.

The chain employs TRBV5-1 and TRBJ2-5; 11 bases map to TRBD1. CDR3 length equals 13 residues. Germline V lookup: CDR1 SGHRS, CDR2 YFSETQ. J was trimmed by 13 bases and V by 5 bases; bases with no gene match: 10. This CDR3 is CASRGTGGASRYF. For the CDR3, the DNA is TGCGCCAGCAGGGGGACAGGGGGAGCGAGCAGGTACTTC.

The chain is built from TRBV5-1 and TRBJ2-2; D gene uncertain. The CDR3 consists of 16 residues. The germline V gene encodes CDR1 SGHRS and CDR2 YFSETQ. V was pared by 1 base and J by 1 base, with 11 bases between. The CDR3 reads CASSLSGSLNTGELFF. The CDR3 bases are TGCGCCAGCAGCTTGTCCGGGTCCTTGAACACCGGGGAGCTGTTTTTT.

This clone was seen more than once but under ten times. The V gene is TRBV2, the J gene TRBJ1-2; D remains unclear. The CDR3 sequence is 13 residues long. V was cut by 3 bases and J by 2 bases, with 7 bases left in between. In germline, CDR1 is SNHLY, CDR2 FYNNEI. The CDR3 nucleotides read TGTGCCAGCAGTGATGGACCCAACTATGGCTACACCTTC. The encoded protein is CASSDGPNYGYTF.

The rearrangement links TRBV14 to TRBJ1-1; D unclear. Germline CDR1 is SGHDN and CDR2 is FVKESK. Trimming shortened V by 1 base and J by 2 bases, and 8 bases separated the two germline ends. This CDR3 spans 14 amino acids. CDR3: CASSQGERNTEAFF. CDR3 DNA sequence: TGTGCCAGCAGCCAAGGGGAACGAAACACTGAAGCTTTCTTT.

The chain carries TRBV19 and TRBJ2-3, with no clear D. The V gene lost 11 bases and the J gene lost 2 bases, with 14 bases spanning the gap. CDR1 LNHDA and CDR2 SQIVND come from the germline V gene (reference sequence). The CDR3 totals 13 residues. CDR3 residues: CASRLSSTDTQYF. The CDR3 DNA reads as TGTGCCTCCAGACTGTCATCCACAGATACGCAGTATTTT.

The V and J genes are TRBV6-5 and TRBJ1-2; TRBD1 aligns across 7 bases. Losses at the gene ends were 0 bases for V and 8 bases for J; bases not matched to a gene: 9. The germline V gene encodes CDR1 MNHEY and CDR2 SVGAGI. This CDR3 has 15 residues. The CDR3 region has the DNA TGTGCCAGCAGTTACTCCGTGACAGGGCAGTTCGGCTACACCTTC. This gives the protein CASSYSVTGQFGYTF.

The V call is TRBV6-1, the J call TRBJ2-2, with D perhaps matching TRBD1 (6 bases). The CDR3 has 14 residues. Germline lookup yields CDR1 MNHNS and CDR2 SASEGT. With 4 bases removed from V and 3 bases from J, the gap between germline ends came to 9 bases. The chain's CDR3 is CASSGHRDTGELFF. The CDR3 DNA reads as TGTGCCAGCAGTGGTCACAGGGACACCGGGGAGCTGTTTTTT.

The chain has TRBV6-1 and TRBJ2-5; 13 bases match TRBD2. CDR1 and CDR2 (germline): MNHNS, SASEGT. Germline trimming cut 4 bases from V and 3 bases from J; bases unmatched to any gene: 2. CDR3 length: 15 residues. CDR3 nucleotides: TGTGCCAGCAGTGTGGGGACTAGCGGGAAAGAGACCCAGTACTTC. Translated: CASSVGTSGKETQYF.

The CDR3 nucleotides are TGTGCCAGCAGTCTTGACAGGGGCAATCAGCCCCAGCATTTT. Encoded protein: CASSLDRGNQPQHF. V is TRBV2 and J is TRBJ1-5; the match to TRBD1 covers 7 bases. Looked up from germline, CDR1 is SNHLY and CDR2 is FYNNEI. Trimming cost V 5 bases and J 2 bases; bases outside gene matches: 3. The CDR3 spans 14 residues. Based on the CDR3 plus reference TRBV2 and TRBJ1-5, the full variable domain is EPEVTQTPSHQVTQMGQEVILRCVPISNHLYFYWYRQILGQKVEFLVSFYNNEISEKSEIFDDQFSVERPDGSNFTLKIRSTKLEDSAMYFCASSLDRGNQPQHFGDGTRLSIL.